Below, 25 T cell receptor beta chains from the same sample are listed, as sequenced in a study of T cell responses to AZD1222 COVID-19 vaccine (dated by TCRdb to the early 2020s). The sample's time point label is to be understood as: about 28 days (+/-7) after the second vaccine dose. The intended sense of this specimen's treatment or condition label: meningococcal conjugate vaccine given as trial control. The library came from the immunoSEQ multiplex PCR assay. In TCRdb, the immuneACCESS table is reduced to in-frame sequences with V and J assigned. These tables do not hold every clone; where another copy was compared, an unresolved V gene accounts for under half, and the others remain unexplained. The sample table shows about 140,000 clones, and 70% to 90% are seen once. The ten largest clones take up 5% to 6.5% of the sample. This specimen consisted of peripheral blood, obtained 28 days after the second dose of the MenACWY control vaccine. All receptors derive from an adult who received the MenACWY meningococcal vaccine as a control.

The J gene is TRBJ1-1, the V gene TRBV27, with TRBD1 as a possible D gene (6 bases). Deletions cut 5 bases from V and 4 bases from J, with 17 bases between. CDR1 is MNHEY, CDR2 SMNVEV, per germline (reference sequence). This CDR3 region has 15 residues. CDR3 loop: CASSPHRVGGTEAFF. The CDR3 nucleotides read TGTGCCAGCAGTCCACACAGGGTGGGAGGCACTGAAGCTTTCTTT.

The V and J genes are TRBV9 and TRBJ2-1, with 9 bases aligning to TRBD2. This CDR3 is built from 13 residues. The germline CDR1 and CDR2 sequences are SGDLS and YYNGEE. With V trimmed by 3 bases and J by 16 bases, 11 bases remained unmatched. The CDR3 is CASSAPPGTSFFF. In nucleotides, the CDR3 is TGTGCCAGCAGCGCCCCGCCCGGGACTAGCTTTTTCTTC.

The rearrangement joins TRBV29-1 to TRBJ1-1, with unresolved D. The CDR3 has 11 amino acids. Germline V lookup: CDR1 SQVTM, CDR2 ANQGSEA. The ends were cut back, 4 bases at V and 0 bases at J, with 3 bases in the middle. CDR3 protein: CSVGMNTEAFF. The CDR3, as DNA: TGCAGCGTTGGTATGAACACTGAAGCTTTCTTT.

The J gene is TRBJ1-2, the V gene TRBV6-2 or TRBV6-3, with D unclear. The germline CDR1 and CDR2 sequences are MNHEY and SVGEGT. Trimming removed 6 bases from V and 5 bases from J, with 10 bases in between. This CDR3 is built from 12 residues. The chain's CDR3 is CASSTLVYGYTF. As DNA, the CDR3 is TGTGCCAGCAGCACGCTGGTTTATGGCTACACCTTC.

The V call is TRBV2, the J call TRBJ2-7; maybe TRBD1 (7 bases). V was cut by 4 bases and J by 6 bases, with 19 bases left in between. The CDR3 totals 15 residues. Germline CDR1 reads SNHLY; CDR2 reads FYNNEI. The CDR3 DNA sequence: TGTGCCAGCAGTGTTGCCAGGGGGGCGTTCGGCGAGCAGTACTTC. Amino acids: CASSVARGAFGEQYF.

In DNA form, the CDR3 reads TGTGCCAGCAGCGTATTAAGTGGGGGCTCTGGAAACACCATATATTTT. Translation gives CASSVLSGGSGNTIYF. V gene TRBV9 combines with J gene TRBJ1-3; a weak D match, TRBD1 (5 bases). The CDR3 extends over 16 amino acids. Trimming shortened V by 1 base and J by 0 bases, and 11 bases separated the two germline ends. CDR1 is SGDLS, CDR2 YYNGEE, per germline.

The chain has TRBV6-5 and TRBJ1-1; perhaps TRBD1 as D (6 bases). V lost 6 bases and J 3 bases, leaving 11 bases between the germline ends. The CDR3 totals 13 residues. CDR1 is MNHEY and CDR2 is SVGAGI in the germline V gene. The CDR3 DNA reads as TGTGCCAGCAGCAACAGGGACGACACTGAAGCTTTCTTT. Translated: CASSNRDDTEAFF.

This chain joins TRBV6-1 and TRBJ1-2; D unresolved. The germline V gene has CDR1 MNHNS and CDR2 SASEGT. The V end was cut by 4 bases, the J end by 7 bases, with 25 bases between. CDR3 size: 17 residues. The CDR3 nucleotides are TGTGCCAGCAGTGTGGGCCCCGGCGGGGTCCCTTTAGCTGGCTACACCTTC. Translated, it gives CASSVGPGGVPLAGYTF.

The CDR3 here is CASSYSRPSSYNEQFF. The DNA of the CDR3 is TGTGCCAGCAGTTACAGCCGGCCGAGCTCCTACAATGAGCAGTTCTTC. This sequence joins TRBV6-6 and TRBJ2-1; unclear D gene. This CDR3 region has 16 residues. V was pared by 2 bases and J by 0 bases, with 11 bases between. Germline lookup yields CDR1 MNHNY and CDR2 SVGAGI (reference sequence).

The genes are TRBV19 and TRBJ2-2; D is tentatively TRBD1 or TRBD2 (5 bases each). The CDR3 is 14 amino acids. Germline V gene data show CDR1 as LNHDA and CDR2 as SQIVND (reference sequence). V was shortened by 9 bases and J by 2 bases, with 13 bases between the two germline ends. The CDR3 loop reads CASGTMINTGELFF. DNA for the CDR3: TGTGCCAGCGGGACGATGATAAACACCGGGGAGCTGTTTTTT.

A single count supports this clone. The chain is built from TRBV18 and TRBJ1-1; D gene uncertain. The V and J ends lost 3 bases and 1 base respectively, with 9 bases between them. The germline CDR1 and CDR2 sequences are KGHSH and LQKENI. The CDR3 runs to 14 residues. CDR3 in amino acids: CASSPLQRNTEAFF. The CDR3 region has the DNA TGTGCCAGCTCACCCCTACAGAGGAACACTGAAGCTTTCTTT. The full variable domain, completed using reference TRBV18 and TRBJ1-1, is NAGVMQNPRHLVRRRGQEARLRCSPMKGHSHVYWYRQLPEEGLKFMVYLQKENIIDESGMPKERFSAEFPKEGPSILRIQQVVRGDSAAYFCASSPLQRNTEAFFGQGTRLTVV.

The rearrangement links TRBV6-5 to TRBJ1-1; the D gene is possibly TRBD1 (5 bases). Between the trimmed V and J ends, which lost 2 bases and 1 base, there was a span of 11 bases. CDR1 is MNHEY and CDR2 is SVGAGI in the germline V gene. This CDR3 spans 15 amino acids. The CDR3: CASSYGGGRNTEAFF. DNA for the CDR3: TGTGCCAGCAGTTACGGGGGGGGGAGGAACACTGAAGCTTTCTTT.

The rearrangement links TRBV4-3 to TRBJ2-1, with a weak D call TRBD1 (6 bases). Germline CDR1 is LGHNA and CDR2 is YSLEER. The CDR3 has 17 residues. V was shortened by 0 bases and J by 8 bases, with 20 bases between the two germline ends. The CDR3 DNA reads TGCGCCAGCAGCCAAGATTTGGGGGCAGTAAGATCGGATGAGCAGTTCTTC. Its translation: CASSQDLGAVRSDEQFF.

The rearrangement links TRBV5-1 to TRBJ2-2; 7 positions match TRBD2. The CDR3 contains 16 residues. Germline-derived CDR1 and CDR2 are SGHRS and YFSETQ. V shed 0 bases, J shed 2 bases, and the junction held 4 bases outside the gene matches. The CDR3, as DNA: TGCGCCAGCAGCTTGGAACCTAGCGGTAACACCGGGGAGCTGTTTTTT. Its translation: CASSLEPSGNTGELFF. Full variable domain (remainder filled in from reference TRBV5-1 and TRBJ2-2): KAGVTQTPRYLIKTRGQQVTLSCSPISGHRSVSWYQQTPGQGLQFLFEYFSETQRNKGNFPGRFSGRQFSNSRSEMNVSTLELGDSALYLCASSLEPSGNTGELFFGEGSRLTVL.

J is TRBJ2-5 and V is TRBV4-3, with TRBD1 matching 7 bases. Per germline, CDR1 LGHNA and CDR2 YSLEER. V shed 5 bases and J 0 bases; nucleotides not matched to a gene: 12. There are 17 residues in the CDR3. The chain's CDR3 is CASSSDWTGSYQETQYF. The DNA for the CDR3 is TGCGCCAGCAGCTCAGACTGGACAGGATCCTACCAAGAGACCCAGTACTTC.

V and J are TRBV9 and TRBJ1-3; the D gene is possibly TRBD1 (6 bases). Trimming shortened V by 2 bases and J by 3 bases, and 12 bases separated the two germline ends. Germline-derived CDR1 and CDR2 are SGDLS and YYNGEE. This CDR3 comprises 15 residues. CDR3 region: CASSVNLRGGNTIYF. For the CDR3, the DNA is TGTGCCAGCAGCGTCAACCTCAGGGGTGGAAACACCATATATTTT. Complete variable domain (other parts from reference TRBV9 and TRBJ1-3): DSGVTQTPKHLITATGQRVTLRCSPRSGDLSVYWYQQSLDQGLQFLIQYYNGEERAKGNILERFSAQQFPDLHSELNLSSLELGDSALYFCASSVNLRGGNTIYFGEGSWLTVV.

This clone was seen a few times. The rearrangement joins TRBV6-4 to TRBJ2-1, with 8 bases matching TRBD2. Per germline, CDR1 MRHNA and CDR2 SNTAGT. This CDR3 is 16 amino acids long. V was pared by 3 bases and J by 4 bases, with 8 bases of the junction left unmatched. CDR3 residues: CASSDMGGGLYNEQFF. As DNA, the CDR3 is TGTGCCAGCAGTGATATGGGCGGGGGGCTGTACAATGAGCAGTTCTTC.

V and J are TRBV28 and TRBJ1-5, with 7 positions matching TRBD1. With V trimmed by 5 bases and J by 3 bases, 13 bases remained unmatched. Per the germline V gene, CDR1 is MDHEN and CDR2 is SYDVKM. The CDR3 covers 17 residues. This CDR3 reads CASSSLGQGVNNQPQHF. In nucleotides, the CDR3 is TGTGCCAGCAGTAGCCTAGGCCAGGGGGTAAACAATCAGCCCCAGCATTTT.

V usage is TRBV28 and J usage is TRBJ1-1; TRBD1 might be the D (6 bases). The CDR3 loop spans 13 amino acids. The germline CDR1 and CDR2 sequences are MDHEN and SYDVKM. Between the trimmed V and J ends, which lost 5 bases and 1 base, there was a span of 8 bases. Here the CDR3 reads CASSPGQNTEAFF. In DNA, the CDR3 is TGTGCCAGCAGTCCGGGACAGAACACTGAAGCTTTCTTT.

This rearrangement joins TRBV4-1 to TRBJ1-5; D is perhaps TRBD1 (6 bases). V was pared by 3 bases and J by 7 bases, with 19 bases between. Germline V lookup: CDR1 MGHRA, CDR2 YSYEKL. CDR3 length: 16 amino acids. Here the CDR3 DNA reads TGCGCCAGCAGCCATTTACCGACAGGCGGGGACCAGCCCCAGCATTTT. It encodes CASSHLPTGGDQPQHF.

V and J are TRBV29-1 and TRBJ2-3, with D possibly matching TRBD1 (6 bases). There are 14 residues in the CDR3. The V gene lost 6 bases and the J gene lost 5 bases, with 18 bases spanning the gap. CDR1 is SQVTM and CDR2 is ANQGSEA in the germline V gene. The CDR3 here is CSVAPGHPLDTQYF. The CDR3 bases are TGCAGCGTCGCTCCGGGACACCCGCTAGATACGCAGTATTTT.

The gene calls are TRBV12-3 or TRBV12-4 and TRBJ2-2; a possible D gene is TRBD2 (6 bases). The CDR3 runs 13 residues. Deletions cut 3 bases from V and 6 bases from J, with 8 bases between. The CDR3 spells CASSLGGSGELFF. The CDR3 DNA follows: TGTGCCAGCAGTTTGGGGGGTTCCGGGGAGCTGTTTTTT.

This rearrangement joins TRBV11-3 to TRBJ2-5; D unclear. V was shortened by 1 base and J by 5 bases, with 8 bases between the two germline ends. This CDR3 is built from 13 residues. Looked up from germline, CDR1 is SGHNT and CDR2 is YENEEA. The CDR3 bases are TGTGCCAGCAGCTTAGCCCGACGCGAGACCCAGTACTTC. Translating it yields CASSLARRETQYF.

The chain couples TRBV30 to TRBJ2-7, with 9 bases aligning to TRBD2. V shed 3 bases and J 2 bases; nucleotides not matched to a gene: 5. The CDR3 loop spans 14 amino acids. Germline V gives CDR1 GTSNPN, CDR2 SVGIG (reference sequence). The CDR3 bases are TGTGCCTGGAGCGATATAGCGGGAGCCTACGAGCAGTACTTC. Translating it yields CAWSDIAGAYEQYF.

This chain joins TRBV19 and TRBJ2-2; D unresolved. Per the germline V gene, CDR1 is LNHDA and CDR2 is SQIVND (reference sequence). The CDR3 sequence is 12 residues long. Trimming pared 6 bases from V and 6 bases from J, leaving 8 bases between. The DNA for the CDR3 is TGTGCCAGTAGCCGCCGGGCCGGGGAGCTGTTTTTT. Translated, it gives CASSRRAGELFF. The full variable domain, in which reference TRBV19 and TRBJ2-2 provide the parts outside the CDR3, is DGGITQSPKYLFRKEGQNVTLSCEQNLNHDAMYWYRQDPGQGLRLIYYSQIVNDFQKGDIAEGYSVSREKKESFPLTVTSAQKNPTAFYLCASSRRAGELFFGEGSRLTVL.